Each of the 21 T cell receptor beta chains below was sequenced from the same sample in a study of STAT3 mutations in large granular lymphocyte leukemia. Findings of the study overall: Every T-LGLL patient had at least one immunodominant TCRbeta clonotype.

Their antigens remain unidentified. TCRdb's table, derived via immunoSEQ multiplex PCR, lists solely in-frame clones and lacks some. Counted here are fewer than 6,000 clones, 46% occurring once; the ten biggest clones make up 55% to 75%. Sequenced sample: peripheral blood mononuclear cells. These receptors all stem from a woman between 70 and 85 years old with T-cell large granular lymphocyte leukemia. Some clones in this sample may be carry-over from other donors' samples.

This clone was observed a few times. This sequence joins TRBV30 and TRBJ2-7, with D perhaps given as TRBD1 or TRBD2 (5 bases each). Trimming stripped 0 bases from V and 3 bases from J, with 9 bases between. Per germline, CDR1 GTSNPN and CDR2 SVGIG (reference sequence). The length of the CDR3 is 13 residues. CDR3 in amino acids: CAWSVLGGYEQYF. CDR3 bases: TGTGCCTGGAGTGTACTTGGGGGCTACGAGCAGTACTTC.

A word on this clone: The junction differs from germline at one of its ends, possibly a read error. The chain has TRBV19 and TRBJ2-3; D might be TRBD1 or TRBD2, each matching 5 bases. The CDR3 covers 11 residues. Germline V gene sequence: CDR1 LNHDA, CDR2 SQIVND (reference sequence). CDR3 sequence: CASSTFRDPAF. CDR3 DNA sequence: TGTGCCAGTAGTACCTTCCGGGACCCCGCTTTT.

This clone was detected only a few times. The V call is TRBV5-4, the J call TRBJ1-1; D not certain. Trimming pared 0 bases from V and 2 bases from J, leaving 11 bases between. CDR1 SGHNT and CDR2 YYREEE come from the germline V gene (reference sequence). The CDR3 length is 15 residues. DNA for the CDR3: TGTGCCAGCAGCTTGGATGGCAGGTTAAACACTGAAGCTTTCTTT. It is translated as CASSLDGRLNTEAFF. Full variable domain (missing parts from reference TRBV5-4 and TRBJ1-1): ETGVTQSPTHLIKTRGQQVTLRCSSQSGHNTVSWYQQALGQGPQFIFQYYREEENGRGNFPPRFSGLQFPNYSSELNVNALELDDSALYLCASSLDGRLNTEAFFGQGTRLTVV.

This clone has a handful of counts. V is TRBV25-1 and J is TRBJ2-5; D may correspond to TRBD1 or TRBD2 (6 bases each). The length of the CDR3 is 16 residues. Germline V gives CDR1 MGHDK, CDR2 SYGVNS. Trimming shortened V by 5 bases and J by 2 bases, and 18 bases separated the two germline ends. The CDR3 DNA is TGTGCCAGCAGTAGCGTTGGGGGGCTTGGGCAAGAGACCCAGTACTTC. It translates to CASSSVGGLGQETQYF.

The chain joins TRBV4-2 to TRBJ1-5, with D possibly being TRBD1 (6 bases). Between the trimmed V and J ends, which lost 4 bases and 6 bases, there was a span of 16 bases. Germline V gene sequence: CDR1 LGHNA, CDR2 YNFKEQ. CDR3 length equals 15 residues. CDR3 nucleotides: TGTGCCAGCAGCCCTAACAGGGATTGGGGTCAGCCCCAGCATTTT. Translating it yields CASSPNRDWGQPQHF.

This clone is categorized as medium-sized (0.01 to 0.1%). This chain connects TRBV25-1 to TRBJ1-2, with D uncertain. Germline-derived CDR1 and CDR2 are MGHDK and SYGVNS. The CDR3 loop spans 11 amino acids. Trimming cost V 4 bases and J 4 bases, with 4 bases left between them. The CDR3 region has the DNA TGTGCCAGCAGTGTCGGCTATGGCTACACCTTC. The encoded protein is CASSVGYGYTF.

This clone was seen more than once but under ten times. The rearrangement links TRBV5-4 to TRBJ1-2, with D hard to call. The CDR3 contains 14 residues. V was shortened by 3 bases and J by 4 bases, with 13 bases between the two germline ends. Per germline, CDR1 SGHNT and CDR2 YYREEE (reference sequence). The CDR3 loop is CASSSMTDPYGYTF. The CDR3 DNA reads as TGTGCCAGCAGCTCTATGACTGACCCCTATGGCTACACCTTC.

The rearrangement joins TRBV29-1 to TRBJ1-2; D ambiguous. The germline V and J ends were trimmed by 3 bases and 2 bases, with 1 base remaining between them. The CDR3 covers 10 residues. Germline values: CDR1 SQVTM, CDR2 ANQGSEA. CDR3 amino acids: CSVDNYGYTF. CDR3 coding DNA: TGCAGCGTTGACAACTATGGCTACACCTTC.

The J gene is TRBJ1-2, the V gene TRBV14; D is unclear. The CDR3 totals 16 residues. V gave up 3 bases and J gave up 2 bases, with 16 bases separating them. From germline, CDR1 is SGHDN and CDR2 FVKESK. CDR3 residues: CASSHQGSGNNYGYTF. The CDR3 nucleotides are TGTGCCAGCAGCCACCAAGGGTCGGGAAACAACTATGGCTACACCTTC.

The chain combines TRBV5-1 with TRBJ2-7, with 7 bases aligning to TRBD1. CDR1 is SGHRS and CDR2 is YFSETQ in the germline V gene. The ends lost 4 bases at V and 4 bases at J; junction bases unmatched: 8. This CDR3 has 14 residues. CDR3 in DNA: TGCGCCAGCAGCCAGGGGGTCGTAGGGTACGAGCAGTACTTC. Its protein is CASSQGVVGYEQYF. The full variable domain, rest sourced from reference TRBV5-1 and TRBJ2-7, is KAGVTQTPRYLIKTRGQQVTLSCSPISGHRSVSWYQQTPGQGLQFLFEYFSETQRNKGNFPGRFSGRQFSNSRSEMNVSTLELGDSALYLCASSQGVVGYEQYFGPGTRLTVT.

This chain uses TRBV5-1 with TRBJ2-1; weak D call: TRBD2 (5 bases). Deletions cut 2 bases from V and 1 base from J, with 13 bases between. The germline CDR1 and CDR2 sequences are SGHRS and YFSETQ. The CDR3 is 16 residues long. The CDR3 DNA sequence: TGCGCCAGCAGCTTCGGGATGCTCTCGTCCTACAATGAGCAGTTCTTC. Protein: CASSFGMLSSYNEQFF. Complete variable domain (other parts from reference TRBV5-1 and TRBJ2-1): KAGVTQTPRYLIKTRGQQVTLSCSPISGHRSVSWYQQTPGQGLQFLFEYFSETQRNKGNFPGRFSGRQFSNSRSEMNVSTLELGDSALYLCASSFGMLSSYNEQFFGPGTRLTVL.

V and J are TRBV18 and TRBJ2-5; D not resolved. The germline V and J ends were trimmed by 6 bases and 5 bases, with 13 bases remaining between them. Per the germline V gene, CDR1 is KGHSH and CDR2 is LQKENI. The CDR3 totals 13 residues. The CDR3 region has the DNA TGTGCCAGCTCTCGCCTAGTGGCGGAGACCCAGTACTTC. This encodes CASSRLVAETQYF.

This clone was seen more than once but under ten times. The chain recombines TRBV5-1 with TRBJ2-3; 10 bases line up with TRBD2. The CDR3 loop spans 15 amino acids. V dropped 3 bases and J dropped 4; count of bases not matched to a gene: 5. CDR1 is SGHRS and CDR2 is YFSETQ in the germline V gene. The CDR3 bases are TGCGCCAGCAGCTATCTAGCGGGAGTCGCAGATACGCAGTATTTT. As protein: CASSYLAGVADTQYF.

This clone has just a few counts. The V gene is TRBV30, the J gene TRBJ2-1, with D possibly matching TRBD2 (6 bases). V was pared by 5 bases and J by 4 bases, with 12 bases between. The CDR3 loop spans 13 amino acids. CDR1 GTSNPN and CDR2 SVGIG come from the germline V gene (reference sequence). The CDR3 is CAWFGGNYNEQFF. CDR3 in DNA: TGTGCCTGGTTCGGGGGAAATTACAATGAGCAGTTCTTC.

This sequence joins TRBV30 and TRBJ2-3, with D possibly matching TRBD1 (6 bases). This CDR3 comprises 13 residues. V was pared by 2 bases and J by 6 bases, with 12 bases between. In germline, CDR1 is GTSNPN, CDR2 SVGIG (reference sequence). CDR3 sequence: CAWSIRGSDTQYF. The CDR3 DNA sequence: TGTGCCTGGAGTATCAGGGGAAGCGATACGCAGTATTTT.

This clone has a handful of counts. The chain has TRBV5-1 and TRBJ2-7; the D is unclear. V was shortened by 1 base and J by 4 bases, with 9 bases between the two germline ends. This CDR3 has 13 residues. Germline CDR1 is SGHRS and CDR2 is YFSETQ. CDR3 loop: CASSLQEGYEQYF. In DNA, the CDR3 is TGCGCCAGCAGCTTGCAGGAAGGGTACGAGCAGTACTTC.

This clone was detected once. The chain employs TRBV7-2 and TRBJ2-1; D is ambiguous. The CDR3 consists of 12 residues. Germline V gene sequence: CDR1 SGHTA, CDR2 FQGNSA. Trimming left V 1 base short and J 9 bases short, with 7 bases between. The CDR3 DNA reads as TGTGCCAGCAGCTTAGACGTGAGTGAGCAGTTCTTC. Encoded protein: CASSLDVSEQFF.

V and J are TRBV4-3 and TRBJ2-1; 12 bases fit TRBD2. CDR1 and CDR2 (germline): LGHNA, YSLEER. With 0 bases clipped from V and 7 bases from J, the junction kept 4 bases outside the gene matches. This CDR3 has 16 amino acids. CDR3 DNA sequence: TGCGCCAGCAGCCAAGAACTAGCGGGAGGCATGAATGAGCAGTTCTTC. Amino acids: CASSQELAGGMNEQFF.

This clone is labeled large. The chain couples TRBV29-1 to TRBJ2-5; 10 bases align to TRBD1. This CDR3 spans 15 amino acids. Germline CDR1 and CDR2: SQVTM and ANQGSEA. The ends lost 2 bases at V and 5 bases at J; junction bases unmatched: 8. CDR3 nucleotides: TGCAGCGTTGAATGGGACAGGGGTCCATGGGAGACCCAGTACTTC. Protein sequence: CSVEWDRGPWETQYF.

This clone was seen a few times. J is TRBJ2-1 and V is TRBV5-1, with unresolved D. The CDR3 is 11 amino acids. Trimming left V 7 bases short and J 5 bases short, with 7 bases between. Germline V gene lookup returns CDR1 SGHRS and CDR2 YFSETQ. This chain's CDR3 is CASGRNNEQFF. Written as DNA, the CDR3 is TGCGCCAGCGGGCGGAACAATGAGCAGTTCTTC.

The chain uses TRBV7-9 and TRBJ2-7, with D maybe TRBD1 (5 bases). The CDR3 runs to 13 residues. Germline-derived CDR1 and CDR2 are SEHNR and FQNEAQ (reference sequence). The V and J ends lost 3 bases and 0 bases respectively, with 6 bases between them. CDR3 sequence (DNA): TGTGCCAGCAGCTTCGACAGCTCCTACGAGCAGTACTTC. Its protein product is CASSFDSSYEQYF.